This paragraph covers one T cell receptor beta chain sequence. Since a much larger clone is just one base distant, this may be a read error. The data stem from a study of identical twins. Germline CDR1 SNHLY, CDR2 FYNNEI. The CDR3 length is 16 residues. Via MiXCR, TCRdb re-called the 5' RACE reads, giving one row per CDR3 protein. The table shows 1,800,000 or so distinct CDR3 sequences, with less than 40% occurring only once. The sample taken for sequencing was cord blood. The chain couples TRBV2 to TRBJ1-2; 10 bases agree with TRBD1. The receptor was isolated from a newborn girl in good health. The DNA for the CDR3 is TGTGCCGGCAGTGAACAGGGGACAGGGGTCGGCTATGGCTACACCTTC. Translated, it gives CAGSEQGTGVGYGYTF.